The source of this T cell receptor beta chain is a study of regulatory T cells in long-lasting Graves disease. On the study more broadly: The antithyroid drugs taken by newly diagnosed Graves' patients had been used for under 3 months. The study, taken as a whole, reports: In persistent patients, shared public clonotypes (approximately 3,000) outnumbered those in new patients (roughly 1,000).

To note about this clonotype: Its antigen is still unknown. One end of the junction varies from germline; a read error may be responsible.

Germline CDR1 reads LGHDT; CDR2 reads YNNKEL (reference sequence). The CDR3 has 14 amino acids. Time point given: newly diagnosed GD, antithyroid drugs for less than 3 months. There was RNA extracted from PBMCs, and the TCR library was made from it. Library construction for TCR beta used iRepertoire HTBI primers and Arm-PCR of CDR3 regions. Authors' analysis steps: Across the samples, identification revealed some 64 TRBV and roughly 13 TRBJ segments. TCRdb reprocessed the multiplex PCR reads with MiXCR, giving one entry per CDR3 protein. V and J calls and clone size were set by TCRdb, not the authors. The repertoire includes some 560,000 distinct CDR3 sequences, approximately 16% of them detected once, and 20% to 25% sits in the top ten. In addition, the sample was reused for a study of T cells in Graves' hyperthyroidism and ophthalmopathy. Per that paper: TCR CDR3 underwent first-round RT-PCR with the HTBI primer set.

V and J are TRBV3-1 and TRBJ1-2, with D uncertain. This TCR derives from a woman aged 40-65 years with Graves disease. The material was peripheral blood mononuclear cells (PBMCs), obtained at new diagnosis, from a patient treated with antithyroid drugs. The CDR3 here is CASSLLRSAYGCTF. In DNA form, the CDR3 reads TGTGCCAGCAGCCTCCTACGGTCGGCATATGGCTGCACCTTC.